The 32 T cell receptor beta chains given below trace back to one sample, sequenced in a study of human T cells and chemical hapten exposure. Time point of the sample: patch test 2, 6 weeks after DPC sensitization. As to treatment: therapeutic diphenylcyclopropenone sensitization with weekly scalp DPC. TCRdb independently ran MiXCR on the RACE reads; one entry per CDR3 protein. The table includes fewer than 100,000 distinct CDR3 sequences, around a tenth detected once. The starting material was whole blood, obtained in connection with sensitization to the hapten diphenylcyclopropenone (DPC). The receptors originated from a man younger than 35 with alopecia areata. Some clones in this sample may be carry-over from other donors' samples.

This clonotype was seen more than once but under ten times. The chain carries TRBV9 and TRBJ2-5; D assignment may be TRBD1 or TRBD2 (5 bases each). Germline CDR1 reads SGDLS; CDR2 reads YYNGEE. The V gene lost 4 bases and the J gene lost 5 bases, with 15 bases spanning the gap. The CDR3 sequence is 14 residues long. CDR3 sequence reads: CASSKDGTIETQYF. DNA of the CDR3: TGTGCCAGCAGCAAGGACGGGACCATCGAGACCCAGTACTTC.

The CDR3 region has the DNA TGTGCCAGCAGCTTAGCGTCCGGGACCCGAGGAGAAAAACTGTTTTTT. Translating it yields CASSLASGTRGEKLFF. J is TRBJ1-4 and V is TRBV7-9; D possibly corresponds to TRBD1 (5 bases). The CDR3 consists of 16 residues. The germline V gene encodes CDR1 SEHNR and CDR2 FQNEAQ (reference sequence). V lost 0 bases, J lost 8 bases, and 16 bases lay in between. The entire variable domain, with the rest obtained from reference TRBV7-9 and TRBJ1-4, is as follows: DTGVSQNPRHKITKRGQNVTFRCDPISEHNRLYWYRQTLGQGPEFLTYFQNEAQLEKSRLLSDRFSAERPKGSFSTLEIQRTEQGDSAMYLCASSLASGTRGEKLFFGSGTQLSVL.

As concerns this clonotype: This may stem from a read error, because a much larger clone lies one nucleotide away. This chain joins TRBV6-1 and TRBJ2-3, with D possibly matching TRBD2 (5 bases). Germline V gene data show CDR1 as MNHNS and CDR2 as SASEGT. The CDR3 contains 16 residues. V lost 6 bases to trimming and J lost 4 bases, with 20 bases between them. In DNA form, the CDR3 reads TGTGCCAGCAGCGCAGGACTTCCGAAGGGAGCAGATACGCAGTATTTT. Translation: CASSAGLPKGADTQYF.

V is TRBV20-1 and J is TRBJ2-1; D is uncertain. The ends were cut back, 2 bases at V and 5 bases at J, with 16 bases in the middle. This CDR3 has 15 amino acids. Looked up from germline, CDR1 is DFQATT and CDR2 is SNEGSKA (reference sequence). CDR3 sequence reads: CSARLGPLINNEQFF. CDR3 DNA sequence: TGCAGTGCTAGACTAGGGCCGCTGATAAACAATGAGCAGTTCTTC.

This clonotype was found a few times. The CDR3 is CASSSRTATDTQYF. The CDR3 DNA is TGTGCCAGCAGCTCTAGGACCGCCACAGATACGCAGTATTTT. The chain combines TRBV7-2 with TRBJ2-3; D unresolved. Per germline, CDR1 SGHTA and CDR2 FQGNSA. This CDR3 region has 14 residues. Trimming stripped 4 bases from V and 2 bases from J, with 10 bases between. The variable domain in full, with the rest retrieved from reference TRBV7-2 and TRBJ2-3, is GAGVSQSPSNKVTEKGKDVELRCDPISGHTALYWYRQSLGQGLEFLIYFQGNSAPDKSGLPSDRFSAERTGGSVSTLTIQRTQQEDSAVYLCASSSRTATDTQYFGPGTRLTVL.

This clonotype was observed a handful of times. V and J are TRBV10-2 and TRBJ2-1; the D gene is possibly TRBD1 (5 bases). CDR1 WSHSY and CDR2 SAAADI come from the germline V gene. The CDR3 length is 13 residues. V was pared by 7 bases and J by 2 bases, with 9 bases between. CDR3 DNA: TGCGCCAGCAAACAGGCAGCCTACAATGAGCAGTTCTTC. Its translation is CASKQAAYNEQFF.

This clonotype was seen a handful of times. This chain joins TRBV29-1 and TRBJ2-2; TRBD1 is a possible D gene (6 bases). The CDR3 contains 13 residues. V dropped 6 bases and J dropped 3 bases, with 11 bases sitting between them. Germline V CDR1 and CDR2: SQVTM, ANQGSEA. The CDR3: CSVTQGYTGELFF. In nucleotides, the CDR3 is TGCAGCGTAACCCAGGGGTACACCGGGGAGCTGTTTTTT.

This chain connects TRBV4-1 to TRBJ1-2; D is perhaps TRBD1 (6 bases). CDR3 length: 15 residues. CDR1 and CDR2 (germline): MGHRA, YSYEKL. Trimming stripped 9 bases from V and 4 bases from J, with 21 bases between. CDR3 in DNA: TGCGCCAGTGGGGGGGGCAGAGAGACCCTCTATGGCTACACCTTC. Protein product: CASGGGRETLYGYTF.

This clonotype was observed at least ten times. V usage is TRBV2 and J usage is TRBJ2-1; possible D gene TRBD2, 6 bases. The ends were cut back, 2 bases at V and 5 bases at J, with 13 bases in the middle. The germline V gene encodes CDR1 SNHLY and CDR2 FYNNEI. The CDR3 sequence is 15 residues long. For the CDR3, the DNA is TGTGCCAGCAGTGAACTCGGGGGTCAGAACAATGAGCAGTTCTTC. This codes for CASSELGGQNNEQFF.

This clonotype was seen many times. The chain links TRBV20-1 to TRBJ1-6; D remains unclear. The CDR3 is 14 amino acids. CDR1 and CDR2 from the germline V gene are DFQATT and SNEGSKA (reference sequence). The V gene lost 5 bases and the J gene lost 5 bases, with 13 bases spanning the gap. Here the CDR3 DNA reads TGCAGTGCTGCCTCCGGGTACGATAATTCACCCCTCCACTTT. Translation: CSAASGYDNSPLHF.

This clonotype was counted many times. CDR3 in DNA: TGTGCCAGAAGCTTGGCCCTCAGGCGGCTTAGCAATCAGCCCCAGCATTTT. Translating gives CARSLALRRLSNQPQHF. V is TRBV5-3 and J is TRBJ1-5; D not certain. TRBV5-3 is an open reading frame, and its role is uncertain. V shed 0 bases and J shed 0 bases, with 13 bases lying between them. The CDR3 covers 17 residues.

The chain links TRBV5-5 to TRBJ1-6; D not resolved. From germline, CDR1 is SGHKS and CDR2 YYEKEE (reference sequence). Trimming pared 1 base from V and 0 bases from J, leaving 8 bases between. The CDR3 totals 16 residues. This CDR3 reads CASSLLWSSYNSPLHF. The CDR3, as DNA: TGTGCCAGCAGCTTGCTCTGGAGCTCCTATAATTCACCCCTCCACTTT. Combining the CDR3 with reference TRBV5-5 and TRBJ1-6 gives the whole variable domain DAGVTQSPTHLIKTRGQQVTLRCSPISGHKSVSWYQQVLGQGPQFIFQYYEKEERGRGNFPDRFSARQFPNYSSELNVNALLLGDSALYLCASSLLWSSYNSPLHFGNGTRLTVT.

This clonotype was seen ten or more times. The CDR3 reads CASSSGQDYNSPLHF. DNA for the CDR3: TGTGCCAGCAGTTCCGGACAGGATTATAATTCACCCCTCCACTTT. The V and J genes are TRBV6-2 or TRBV6-3 and TRBJ1-6, with 7 bases aligning to TRBD1. This CDR3 region has 15 residues. Trimming at V came to 4 bases and at J to 4 bases, leaving 4 bases not matched to a gene. CDR1 is MNHEY and CDR2 is SVGEGT in the germline V gene.

The gene calls are TRBV18 and TRBJ2-5, with D possibly matching TRBD1 (5 bases). The germline V gene encodes CDR1 KGHSH and CDR2 LQKENI. The CDR3 consists of 12 residues. Trimming removed 3 bases at V and 4 bases at J, with 6 bases between. The CDR3 DNA follows: TGTGCCAGCTCACCCCAGGGAGAGACCCAGTACTTC. Its translation: CASSPQGETQYF. The whole variable domain, remainder taken from reference TRBV18 and TRBJ2-5, is NAGVMQNPRHLVRRRGQEARLRCSPMKGHSHVYWYRQLPEEGLKFMVYLQKENIIDESGMPKERFSAEFPKEGPSILRIQQVVRGDSAAYFCASSPQGETQYFGPGTRLLVL.

The chain carries TRBV2 and TRBJ1-5, with D maybe TRBD1 (5 bases). Germline V gives CDR1 SNHLY, CDR2 FYNNEI. The V end was cut by 6 bases, the J end by 4 bases, with 19 bases between. This CDR3 region has 16 residues. This CDR3 reads CASRSTRELSNQPQHF. CDR3 nucleotides: TGTGCCAGCAGGTCAACCAGGGAACTATCGAATCAGCCCCAGCATTTT.

This clonotype has a handful of counts. The gene calls are TRBV3-1 and TRBJ1-3, with D hard to call. The CDR3 spans 11 residues. Germline CDR1 is LGHDT and CDR2 is YNNKEL (reference sequence). Trimming left V 2 bases short and J 9 bases short, with 5 bases between. CDR3: CASSQYPTIYF. The CDR3 bases are TGTGCCAGCAGCCAATATCCCACCATATATTTT.

This clonotype was recorded at least ten times. The rearrangement joins TRBV4-1 to TRBJ1-5; TRBD1 matches at 7 bases. The CDR3 consists of 17 residues. V shed 4 bases, J shed 9 bases, and the junction held 18 bases outside the gene matches. Germline lookup yields CDR1 MGHRA and CDR2 YSYEKL. The CDR3 nucleotides read TGCGCCAGCAGCCTGACTCGACAGGGATCTCCCGGGTGGCCCCAGCATTTT. Translated, it gives CASSLTRQGSPGWPQHF.

The V and J genes are TRBV4-3 and TRBJ2-7; TRBD2 is a possible D gene (5 bases). V lost 0 bases, J lost 3 bases, and 12 bases lay in between. This CDR3 is 15 amino acids long. The germline CDR1 and CDR2 sequences are LGHNA and YSLEER. The CDR3 bases are TGCGCCAGCAGCCAAGATCGAACTAGAGGCTACGAGCAGTACTTC. It yields the protein CASSQDRTRGYEQYF.

The V and J genes are TRBV5-1 and TRBJ1-6; TRBD1 is a possible D gene (6 bases). Trimming left V 1 base short and J 0 bases short, with 8 bases between. Germline CDR1 SGHRS, CDR2 YFSETQ. The CDR3 runs to 16 residues. The CDR3: CASSLRGGSYNSPLHF. In nucleotides, the CDR3 is TGCGCCAGCAGCTTGCGAGGGGGCTCCTATAATTCACCCCTCCACTTT.

This clonotype was seen at least ten times. The chain uses TRBV7-9 and TRBJ2-5; D possibly uses TRBD1 or TRBD2 (5 bases each). Trimming cost V 4 bases and J 3 bases, with 12 bases left between them. Germline V gene lookup returns CDR1 SEHNR and CDR2 FQNEAQ (reference sequence). This CDR3 comprises 14 residues. CDR3 sequence reads: CASSSPGRKETQYF. CDR3 nucleotides: TGTGCCAGCAGCTCGCCGGGACGTAAAGAGACCCAGTACTTC.

With respect to this clonotype: The conserved phenylalanine or tryptophan is not found at the CDR3 terminus, so this likely reflects a read error. The chain links TRBV27 to TRBJ2-7, with 7 bases matching TRBD1. The CDR3 is made up of 14 amino acids. Trimming cost V 5 bases and J 2 bases; bases outside gene matches: 6. Germline values: CDR1 MNHEY, CDR2 SMNVEV (reference sequence). In DNA form, the CDR3 reads TGTGCCAGCAGTCCCTGGGACAGACCCTACGAGCAGTACGCC. It translates to CASSPWDRPYEQYA.

This clonotype was found a few times. The gene calls are TRBV10-1 and TRBJ1-1; D not certain. The V gene lost 7 bases and the J gene lost 0 bases, with 9 bases spanning the gap. CDR1 is WNHNN, CDR2 SYGVQD, per germline (reference sequence). The CDR3 is 13 residues long. For the CDR3, the DNA is TGCGCCAGCAAACGGGGTATGAACACTGAAGCTTTCTTT. Its protein is CASKRGMNTEAFF.

This clonotype came up many times. V usage is TRBV15 and J usage is TRBJ2-1; D remains ambiguous. V gave up 0 bases and J gave up 1 base, with 10 bases separating them. This CDR3 comprises 16 residues. The germline V gene has CDR1 LNHNV and CDR2 YYDKDF (reference sequence). Here the CDR3 reads CATSRDRSYSYNEQFF. The CDR3 region has the DNA TGTGCCACCAGCAGAGATCGGAGTTATTCCTACAATGAGCAGTTCTTC.

V is TRBV6-4 and J is TRBJ2-1; 7 positions agree with TRBD2. The CDR3 sequence is 16 residues long. Germline CDR1 MRHNA, CDR2 SNTAGT. J gave up 1 base and V 6 bases, and 9 bases lay outside the gene matches. The CDR3 protein is CASSPRLAESYNEQFF. CDR3 DNA: TGTGCCAGCAGCCCAAGACTAGCAGAGTCCTACAATGAGCAGTTCTTC.

A few counts support this clonotype. V is TRBV7-9 and J is TRBJ1-1, with D perhaps matching TRBD1 (5 bases). Trimming left V 2 bases short and J 0 bases short, with 13 bases between. Germline lookup yields CDR1 SEHNR and CDR2 FQNEAQ (reference sequence). The CDR3 runs to 16 residues. The CDR3 region has the DNA TGTGCCAGCAGCTTATTGGGGGGACGGATGAACACTGAAGCTTTCTTT. This translates into CASSLLGGRMNTEAFF.

CDR3 amino acids: CASSNQAGSYNSPLHF. The CDR3 DNA follows: TGTGCCAGTAGTAATCAAGCCGGCTCCTATAATTCACCCCTCCACTTT. This rearrangement joins TRBV19 to TRBJ1-6; D is uncertain. There are 16 residues in the CDR3. Germline CDR1 is LNHDA and CDR2 is SQIVND (reference sequence). The V end lost 4 bases, the J end lost 0 bases, and 10 bases lay between the germline ends.

This chain joins TRBV16 and TRBJ2-7; the D gene is possibly TRBD1 (5 bases). The CDR3 runs 13 residues. Germline V CDR1 and CDR2: KGHSY, FQNENV. Deletions cut 1 base from V and 5 bases from J, with 9 bases between. The CDR3 DNA reads TGTGCCAGCAGCCAATTAGGCAGGGACGAGCAGTACTTC. Amino acids: CASSQLGRDEQYF.

This clonotype was seen ten or more times. CDR3: CASSPSNYEQYF. CDR3 nucleotides: TGCGCCAGCAGCCCTAGTAACTACGAGCAGTACTTC. The V call is TRBV5-1, the J call TRBJ2-7; no clear D. Germline CDR1 SGHRS, CDR2 YFSETQ. The CDR3 runs to 12 residues. V dropped 4 bases and J dropped 3 bases, with 8 bases sitting between them.

The chain has TRBV5-4 and TRBJ2-3, with D hard to call. Germline values: CDR1 SGHNT, CDR2 YYREEE (reference sequence). The CDR3 is 16 residues long. V was trimmed by 5 bases and J by 5 bases, leaving 21 bases between them. CDR3 region: CASSLAGGLVGDTQYF. The CDR3 region has the DNA TGTGCCAGCAGTTTAGCCGGTGGGCTAGTTGGAGATACGCAGTATTTT.

This clonotype has ten or more counts. The chain joins TRBV7-2 to TRBJ1-1, with D possibly TRBD1 on 5 matching bases. The germline V gene has CDR1 SGHTA and CDR2 FQGNSA. The V gene lost 6 bases and the J gene lost 0 bases, with 11 bases spanning the gap. The CDR3 is 14 residues long. The DNA of the CDR3 is TGTGCCAGCAGTCTAGACAGAATGAACACTGAAGCTTTCTTT. It yields the protein CASSLDRMNTEAFF.

This clonotype showed up many times. V and J are TRBV11-2 and TRBJ2-4; D is uncertain. The germline V gene has CDR1 SGHAT and CDR2 FQNNGV. The germline V and J ends were trimmed by 5 bases and 0 bases, with 11 bases remaining between them. CDR3 length: 15 amino acids. CDR3 coding DNA: TGTGCCAGCAGCGCGCTCAACCTAGCCAAAAACATTCAGTACTTC. Translated, it gives CASSALNLAKNIQYF.

The chain has TRBV7-3 and TRBJ2-3, with no clear D. The CDR3 contains 14 residues. V was pared by 2 bases and J by 3 bases, with 9 bases between. Germline V gives CDR1 SGHTA, CDR2 FQGTGA. The CDR3 nucleotides are TGTGCCAGCAGCTTATCGCCAGAGACAGATACGCAGTATTTT. Protein sequence: CASSLSPETDTQYF.